The 5 T cell receptor beta chains below come from one sample, sequenced in a study of T-cell reconstitution after alpha-beta-depleted transplantation in children. Molecular barcoding with unique molecular identifiers was used for the TCRbeta library. TCRdb itself ran the PCR reads through MiXCR, one entry per CDR3 protein. The table includes about 360,000 distinct CDR3 sequences, about an eighth detected once. The sample consisted of PBMCs, taken from the stem cell graft. Source of these receptors: a human donor who donated a stem cell graft to a child with Fanconi anemia.

The genes are TRBV6-4 and TRBJ2-1; 7 positions agree with TRBD2. J gave up 10 bases and V 0 bases, and 3 bases lay outside the gene matches. CDR1 is MRHNA and CDR2 is SNTAGT in the germline V gene. The CDR3 contains 13 residues. CDR3 in DNA: TGTGCCAGCAGTGACTCGCCAGCGGGGGAGCAGTTCTTC. Its protein is CASSDSPAGEQFF.

The table lists this clonotype with many counts. The chain couples TRBV5-1 to TRBJ2-1; no firm D call. Between the trimmed V and J ends, which lost 5 bases and 9 bases, there was a span of 18 bases. This CDR3 is built from 14 residues. The germline gives CDR1 SGHRS, CDR2 YFSETQ. The CDR3 protein is CASSNYQVDGEQFF. Written as DNA, the CDR3 is TGCGCCAGCAGTAATTACCAGGTGGATGGTGAGCAGTTCTTC.

The chain uses TRBV27 and TRBJ1-6; tentative D call: TRBD1 (6 bases). The V end lost 2 bases, the J end lost 7 bases, and 9 bases lay between the germline ends. This CDR3 is built from 14 residues. Per the germline V gene, CDR1 is MNHEY and CDR2 is SMNVEV (reference sequence). The CDR3 loop reads CASSLRRGNSPLHF. CDR3 nucleotides: TGTGCCAGCAGTTTACGCAGGGGAAATTCACCCCTCCACTTT.

The table lists this clonotype with a few counts. The chain uses TRBV5-6 and TRBJ1-1; perhaps TRBD1 as D (5 bases). This CDR3 is built from 16 residues. V lost 1 base to trimming and J lost 1 base, with 14 bases between them. The germline CDR1 and CDR2 sequences are SGHDT and YYEEEE. CDR3 DNA sequence: TGTGCCAGCAGCTTGTGGGACCGCGGAGAGAACACTGAAGCTTTCTTT. Encoded protein: CASSLWDRGENTEAFF.

The sample holds a few counts of this clonotype. The chain joins TRBV10-3 to TRBJ1-1; 10 nucleotides line up with TRBD1. CDR3 length: 16 amino acids. The germline V gene has CDR1 ENHRY and CDR2 SYGVKD. With 6 bases clipped from V and 3 bases from J, the junction kept 10 bases outside the gene matches. The CDR3 loop is CAISPTRDRGDTEAFF. CDR3 nucleotide sequence: TGTGCCATCAGCCCGACTCGGGACAGGGGTGACACTGAAGCTTTCTTT.